The 28 T cell receptor beta chains below come from one sample, sequenced in a study of T-cell memory formation after mild COVID-19 (dated by TCRdb to the early 2020s). Library preparation employed 5' RACE. The sample was run on an Illumina NovaSeq 6000. Through fastp at Q25 and MiXCR, TCRdb rebuilt clones from the public reads, retaining in-frame beta chains. Here each entry gathers all rows of one CDR3 protein and keeps the most common genes and DNA. This sample gives approximately 250,000 distinct CDR3 sequences in total; around 15% of them show up just once. The top ten constitute around a fifth of the sample. Sequencing was carried out using PBMCs or a T cell subset sorted from them (not recorded which). The receptors were gathered from a young man who had mild COVID-19 (a few samples of this study predate the infection). The sample titles of this study are shuffled in the database, so cell type and time point are left out; the donor was told from shared clones.

The V call is TRBV20-1, the J call TRBJ2-3; TRBD1 or TRBD2 may be the D gene (6 bases each). CDR3 size: 17 residues. Germline V lookup: CDR1 DFQATT, CDR2 SNEGSKA (reference sequence). Deletions cut 0 bases from V and 4 bases from J, with 20 bases between. CDR3 loop: CSARDPNSGGNADTQYF. The CDR3 DNA reads as TGCAGTGCTAGAGACCCCAACTCCGGGGGCAACGCAGATACGCAGTATTTT.

The genes are TRBV20-1 and TRBJ2-5; unclear D gene. Germline loops: CDR1 DFQATT, CDR2 SNEGSKA (reference sequence). The V end was cut by 6 bases, the J end by 0 bases, with 11 bases between. The CDR3 is 13 amino acids. Written as DNA, the CDR3 is TGCAGTGCCCTGCTACCTGACCAAGAGACCCAGTACTTC. This translates into CSALLPDQETQYF.

The chain couples TRBV19 to TRBJ2-2, with 11 nucleotides matching TRBD1. J lost 8 bases, V lost 4 bases, and 9 bases had no gene match. The CDR3 runs 16 residues. CDR1 and CDR2 (germline): LNHDA, SQIVND (reference sequence). For the CDR3, the DNA is TGTGCCAGTAGTACCGGCGCGGGACAGGGGGTGGGGGAGCTGTTTTTT. Its translation is CASSTGAGQGVGELFF.

This clonotype was recorded a few times. The rearrangement uses TRBV4-3 and TRBJ1-1, with D uncertain. CDR1 and CDR2 (germline): LGHNA, YSLEER. The CDR3 consists of 15 residues. Between the trimmed V and J ends, which lost 0 bases and 4 bases, there was a span of 12 bases. CDR3 sequence (DNA): TGCGCCAGCAGCCAAGAGTTAGGGTGGGGCACTGAAGCTTTCTTT. This encodes CASSQELGWGTEAFF.

In its sample, this clonotype was seen a few times. V and J are TRBV6-6 and TRBJ1-6; no reliable D call. The CDR3 sequence is 15 residues long. V lost 0 bases, J lost 5 bases, and 8 bases lay in between. The germline V gene encodes CDR1 MNHNY and CDR2 SVGAGI (reference sequence). In DNA form, the CDR3 reads TGTGCCAGCAGTTACTCAGGAATGAATAATTCACCCCTCCACTTT. Translated, it gives CASSYSGMNNSPLHF.

This clonotype was counted a few times. V and J are TRBV11-2 and TRBJ2-3; D possibly matches TRBD1 or TRBD2 (7 bases each). The germline V and J ends were trimmed by 0 bases and 4 bases, with 11 bases remaining between them. Germline V gives CDR1 SGHAT, CDR2 FQNNGV. The CDR3 runs to 15 residues. This chain's CDR3 is CASSLEPGGADTQYF. The CDR3 DNA is TGTGCCAGCAGCTTAGAACCAGGGGGGGCAGATACGCAGTATTTT.

This clonotype appeared a few times. The chain combines TRBV6-1 with TRBJ2-5; no clear D. Germline CDR1 is MNHNS and CDR2 is SASEGT. The CDR3 consists of 14 residues. V was clipped by 1 base and J by 1 base, with 7 bases between them. Written as DNA, the CDR3 is TGTGCCAGCAGTGAAGGAAACGGCCAAGAGACCCAGTACTTC. Amino acids: CASSEGNGQETQYF.

CDR3 nucleotide sequence: TGTGCCAGCAGTTCCTGGGGTGAGGCTTTCTTT. Residues: CASSSWGEAFF. V usage is TRBV27 and J usage is TRBJ1-1; D not certain. The CDR3 consists of 11 residues. V lost 4 bases and J lost 11, with 11 bases in between. Germline V gene sequence: CDR1 MNHEY, CDR2 SMNVEV (reference sequence).

This clonotype was detected many times. The chain is built from TRBV4-1 and TRBJ2-1; TRBD2 agrees at 8 bases. Trimming took 5 bases from V and 3 from J; bases not matched to a gene: 3. CDR3 length: 14 residues. Germline CDR1 MGHRA, CDR2 YSYEKL. Here the CDR3 DNA reads TGCGCCAGCAGCTTGCGGGGGGACTACAATGAGCAGTTCTTC. This codes for CASSLRGDYNEQFF.

The chain uses TRBV7-9 and TRBJ1-5; tentative D call: TRBD1 (5 bases). The length of the CDR3 is 14 residues. V was trimmed by 1 base and J by 6 bases, leaving 10 bases between them. The V gene's germline CDR1 is SEHNR and CDR2 FQNEAQ (reference sequence). The CDR3 DNA follows: TGTGCCAGCAGCTTAGTAGCAGACAGTCAGCCCCAGCATTTT. Protein: CASSLVADSQPQHF. Using reference TRBV7-9 and TRBJ1-5 for the parts outside the CDR3, the full variable domain is DTGVSQNPRHKITKRGQNVTFRCDPISEHNRLYWYRQTLGQGPEFLTYFQNEAQLEKSRLLSDRFSAERPKGSFSTLEIQRTEQGDSAMYLCASSLVADSQPQHFGDGTRLSIL.

This sequence joins TRBV4-3 and TRBJ2-5; D is tentatively TRBD1 or TRBD2 (5 bases each). Trimming stripped 4 bases from V and 5 bases from J, with 17 bases between. The CDR3 contains 15 residues. CDR1 is LGHNA, CDR2 YSLEER, per germline. The CDR3 reads CASSPSGTLGETQYF. The CDR3 coding sequence is TGCGCCAGCAGCCCATCCGGGACCCTAGGGGAGACCCAGTACTTC.

This clonotype was found a few times. The J gene is TRBJ2-7, the V gene TRBV28; D might be TRBD1 or TRBD2, each matching 5 bases. The length of the CDR3 is 12 residues. The germline V and J ends were trimmed by 2 bases and 6 bases, with 8 bases remaining between them. CDR1 is MDHEN, CDR2 SYDVKM, per germline. CDR3: CASSLVGAEQYF. The CDR3, as DNA: TGTGCCAGCAGTTTAGTCGGGGCCGAGCAGTACTTC.

This clonotype was seen more than once but under ten times. The chain has TRBV12-3 or TRBV12-4 and TRBJ2-7, with 9 bases fitting TRBD1. The CDR3 has 15 residues. V dropped 2 bases and J dropped 5; count of bases not matched to a gene: 7. The CDR3 here is CASSLSGTGRHEQYF. CDR3 bases: TGTGCCAGCAGTTTAAGTGGGACAGGGCGCCACGAGCAGTACTTC.

The chain links TRBV20-1 to TRBJ2-5, with TRBD2 matching over 8 bases. The CDR3 contains 15 residues. Germline assignment: CDR1 DFQATT and CDR2 SNEGSKA (reference sequence). V lost 0 bases to trimming and J lost 5 bases; unmatched junction nucleotides: 8. The CDR3 is CSARDPGGPGETQYF. CDR3 nucleotide sequence: TGCAGTGCTAGAGATCCGGGGGGGCCGGGGGAGACCCAGTACTTC.

The sample holds a few counts of this clonotype. This chain uses TRBV21-1 with TRBJ2-1. TRBV21-1 is a documented pseudogene. CDR3 length equals 15 residues. The CDR3 loop reads CASISEGSSYNEQFF. The CDR3 DNA reads as TGTGCCAGCATTTCGGAAGGGAGCTCCTACAATGAGCAGTTCTTC.

This clonotype was recorded a few times. This chain joins TRBV5-1 and TRBJ1-2; D is unresolved. The V end was cut by 0 bases, the J end by 4 bases, with 13 bases between. The V gene's germline CDR1 is SGHRS and CDR2 YFSETQ. The length of the CDR3 is 15 residues. The chain's CDR3 is CASSLAGLDVYGYTF. The CDR3 nucleotides are TGCGCCAGCAGCTTGGCGGGCCTGGATGTCTATGGCTACACCTTC. The variable domain in full, with the rest retrieved from reference TRBV5-1 and TRBJ1-2, is KAGVTQTPRYLIKTRGQQVTLSCSPISGHRSVSWYQQTPGQGLQFLFEYFSETQRNKGNFPGRFSGRQFSNSRSEMNVSTLELGDSALYLCASSLAGLDVYGYTFGSGTRLTVV.

The sample holds a few counts of this clonotype. The chain recombines TRBV5-1 with TRBJ2-7; the D is unclear. The CDR3 contains 13 residues. Germline CDR1 reads SGHRS; CDR2 reads YFSETQ. V shed 4 bases and J shed 2 bases, with 10 bases lying between them. The CDR3 DNA sequence: TGCGCCAGCAGCATGCCACGGACCTACGAGCAGTACTTC. It codes for CASSMPRTYEQYF.

The chain carries TRBV27 and TRBJ2-7; D perhaps matches TRBD1 (6 bases). V lost 0 bases and J 5 bases, leaving 11 bases between the germline ends. CDR1 is MNHEY and CDR2 is SMNVEV in the germline V gene (reference sequence). The CDR3 length is 14 residues. CDR3 bases: TGTGCCAGCAGTTTATCCAGGACAGCTCACGAGCAGTACTTC. Its protein product is CASSLSRTAHEQYF.

DNA of the CDR3: TGCAGTGCTAGAGATCTGAGGGGGGGCCTTGAGCAGTTCTTC. Translated: CSARDLRGGLEQFF. This chain joins TRBV20-1 and TRBJ2-1, with D tentatively TRBD2 (7 bases). This CDR3 contains 14 residues. Germline assignment: CDR1 DFQATT and CDR2 SNEGSKA (reference sequence). V lost 0 bases, J lost 9 bases, and 15 bases lay in between.

The chain uses TRBV12-3 or TRBV12-4 and TRBJ2-5, with TRBD2 identical over 13 bases. V lost 6 bases to trimming and J lost 2 bases; unmatched junction nucleotides: 6. The CDR3 spans 16 residues. The CDR3: CASRRLAGGRQETQYF. CDR3 coding DNA: TGTGCCAGCAGGAGACTAGCGGGGGGAAGGCAAGAGACCCAGTACTTC.

This clonotype turned up a few times. This sequence joins TRBV25-1 and TRBJ2-1, with 8 bases that match TRBD1. This CDR3 spans 18 amino acids. V was pared by 2 bases and J by 0 bases, with 9 bases of the junction left unmatched. Germline values: CDR1 MGHDK, CDR2 SYGVNS. The chain's CDR3 is CASSETPGGPSSYNEQFF. The CDR3, as DNA: TGTGCCAGCAGTGAAACCCCAGGGGGCCCGAGCTCCTACAATGAGCAGTTCTTC.

This clonotype occurred a few times. CDR3 DNA: TGTGCCAGCAGCGTATACGAGACTTCCACAGATACGCAGTATTTT. It specifies CASSVYETSTDTQYF. The chain recombines TRBV9 with TRBJ2-3; D uncertain. Per the germline V gene, CDR1 is SGDLS and CDR2 is YYNGEE. With 1 base removed from V and 2 bases from J, the gap between germline ends came to 11 bases. CDR3 size: 15 residues.

The chain has TRBV12-3 or TRBV12-4 and TRBJ2-5, with 7 bases aligning to TRBD2. CDR3 length equals 14 residues. Losses at the gene ends were 4 bases for V and 5 bases for J; bases not matched to a gene: 7. The DNA for the CDR3 is TGTGCCAGCAGTTCGGGGGGAAATGCGGAGACCCAGTACTTC. Translated, it gives CASSSGGNAETQYF.

In its sample, this clonotype was seen a few times. The V and J genes are TRBV7-2 and TRBJ1-5, with a tentative D call TRBD1 (5 bases). This CDR3 spans 18 amino acids. V was cut by 1 base and J by 4 bases, with 20 bases left in between. Germline V gene sequence: CDR1 SGHTA, CDR2 FQGNSA. Here the CDR3 DNA reads TGTGCCAGCAGCTTAGGGGGGTTGAGGGGCATTCGAAATCAGCCCCAGCATTTT. It is translated as CASSLGGLRGIRNQPQHF. Full variable domain (rest looked up from reference TRBV7-2 and TRBJ1-5): GAGVSQSPSNKVTEKGKDVELRCDPISGHTALYWYRQSLGQGLEFLIYFQGNSAPDKSGLPSDRFSAERTGGSVSTLTIQRTQQEDSAVYLCASSLGGLRGIRNQPQHFGDGTRLSIL.

This chain joins TRBV5-1 and TRBJ1-2; D uncertain. Trimming stripped 4 bases from V and 2 bases from J, with 12 bases between. CDR3 length equals 14 residues. Germline V gene lookup returns CDR1 SGHRS and CDR2 YFSETQ. CDR3 DNA: TGCGCCAGCAGCCTGTGGACGGAGAACTATGGCTACACCTTC. Its protein is CASSLWTENYGYTF.

This clonotype was observed many times. The chain links TRBV29-1 to TRBJ2-4; TRBD2 matches 7 bases. The germline V gene has CDR1 SQVTM and CDR2 ANQGSEA. V was pared by 6 bases and J by 2 bases, with 7 bases of the junction left unmatched. The CDR3 has 14 residues. The CDR3 nucleotides read TGCAGCGTCGCAACCGGGGGGACCAAAAACATTCAGTACTTC. Its translation is CSVATGGTKNIQYF.

This clonotype was counted only a few times. J is TRBJ2-5 and V is TRBV7-9; no definite D call. Germline CDR1 reads SEHNR; CDR2 reads FQNEAQ (reference sequence). V lost 5 bases, J lost 5 bases, and 15 bases lay in between. The CDR3 runs 14 residues. CDR3 coding DNA: TGTGCCAGCAGCCTAGACGGGTCAACGGAGACCCAGTACTTC. This codes for CASSLDGSTETQYF.

This clonotype turned up a few times. J is TRBJ1-5 and V is TRBV7-9; 7 positions match TRBD1. With 6 bases clipped from V and 5 bases from J, the junction kept 7 bases outside the gene matches. There are 14 residues in the CDR3. Germline V gene data show CDR1 as SEHNR and CDR2 as FQNEAQ (reference sequence). The CDR3 DNA is TGTGCCAGCAGGTCCGACAGGGATTATCAGCCCCAGCATTTT. Its protein is CASRSDRDYQPQHF.